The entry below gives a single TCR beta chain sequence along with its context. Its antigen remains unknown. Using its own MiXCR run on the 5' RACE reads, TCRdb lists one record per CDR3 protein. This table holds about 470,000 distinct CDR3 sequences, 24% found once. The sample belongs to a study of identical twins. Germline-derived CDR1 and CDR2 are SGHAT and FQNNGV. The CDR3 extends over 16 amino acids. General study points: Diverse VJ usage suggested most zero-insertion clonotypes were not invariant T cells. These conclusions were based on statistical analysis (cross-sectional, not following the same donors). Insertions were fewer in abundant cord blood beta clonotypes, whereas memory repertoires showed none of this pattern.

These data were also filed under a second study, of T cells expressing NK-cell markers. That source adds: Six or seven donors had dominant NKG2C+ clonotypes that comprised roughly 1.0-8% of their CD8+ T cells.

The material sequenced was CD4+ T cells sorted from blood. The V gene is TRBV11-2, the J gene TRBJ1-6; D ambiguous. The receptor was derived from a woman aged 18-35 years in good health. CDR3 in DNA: TGTGCGAGCTCTAGTTTGGGGAGCTCCTATAATTCACCCCTCCACTTT. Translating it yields CASSSLGSSYNSPLHF.